A single sample gave rise to the 15 T cell receptor beta chains below, sequenced in a study of blood T cell repertoires in COVID-19 (TCRdb year 2020). The library was made by the immunoSEQ multiplex PCR assay. This is the immuneACCESS table as TCRdb keeps it, with only in-frame sequences that have V and J called. A part of the clones is gone; compared with another copy, unresolved V genes explain less than half, and the rest is unexplained. The sample table records about 170,000 clones; around nine tenths of these occur just once. Of the sample, about 2.6% falls within the top ten clones. The sequencing sample was made of peripheral blood. The origin of the receptors is a woman older than 75 with COVID-19, enrolled during active disease.

The CDR3 sequence: CASRRLAGSNEQFF. The CDR3 nucleotides are TGTGCCAGTAGAAGACTAGCGGGTTCCAATGAGCAGTTCTTC. The chain is built from TRBV19 and TRBJ2-1, with TRBD2 identical over 10 bases. The V gene's germline CDR1 is LNHDA and CDR2 SQIVND (reference sequence). The ends lost 6 bases at V and 6 bases at J; junction bases unmatched: 5. The CDR3 runs to 14 residues.

The chain employs TRBV6-5 and TRBJ2-7; TRBD2 aligns across 13 bases. V was pared by 4 bases and J by 4 bases, with 7 bases of the junction left unmatched. Looked up from germline, CDR1 is MNHEY and CDR2 is SVGAGI. This CDR3 comprises 16 residues. CDR3 amino acids: CASSSGLAGWRYEQYF. CDR3 nucleotide sequence: TGTGCCAGCAGTTCGGGACTAGCGGGGTGGAGGTACGAGCAGTACTTC.

V and J are TRBV6-2 or TRBV6-3 and TRBJ2-7, with TRBD2 as a possible D gene (5 bases). Germline CDR1 is MNHEY and CDR2 is SVGEGT. This CDR3 has 14 amino acids. V was trimmed by 2 bases and J by 3 bases, leaving 11 bases between them. CDR3 DNA sequence: TGTGCCAGCAGTTACGATGGACTTCTCTACGAGCAGTACTTC. Amino acids: CASSYDGLLYEQYF.

DNA for the CDR3: TGCGCCAGCAGCTTGGCCATCCGGAGTAGCGTCACCTACAATGAGCAGTTCTTC. It translates to CASSLAIRSSVTYNEQFF. This rearrangement joins TRBV5-1 to TRBJ2-1; the D gene is possibly TRBD2 (5 bases). Germline V gene sequence: CDR1 SGHRS, CDR2 YFSETQ. The V and J ends lost 0 bases and 2 bases respectively, with 18 bases between them. The CDR3 is 18 residues long.

This rearrangement joins TRBV5-1 to TRBJ1-4, with 8 bases identical to TRBD1. The V gene's germline CDR1 is SGHRS and CDR2 YFSETQ. CDR3 size: 16 residues. V lost 2 bases and J lost 5; bases outside the gene matches: 8. DNA for the CDR3: TGCGCCAGCAGCTTATACGGGACAGGAGGGAATGAAAAACTGTTTTTT. Its protein is CASSLYGTGGNEKLFF.

V usage is TRBV28 and J usage is TRBJ2-3; a possible D gene is TRBD2 (6 bases). This CDR3 spans 15 amino acids. Germline-derived CDR1 and CDR2 are MDHEN and SYDVKM. The ends were cut back, 5 bases at V and 0 bases at J, with 12 bases in the middle. In nucleotides, the CDR3 is TGTGCCAGCAGTGACCTAGCGCTAAGCACAGATACGCAGTATTTT. The encoded protein is CASSDLALSTDTQYF.

The chain couples TRBV6-5 to TRBJ1-5, with TRBD1 identical over 7 bases. This CDR3 region has 12 residues. CDR1 is MNHEY, CDR2 SVGAGI, per germline. Trimming removed 5 bases from V and 15 bases from J; junction bases left unmatched: 10. The CDR3 DNA reads TGTGCCAGCAGTCTCCCAGGGGGACTTATGCATTTT. Residues: CASSLPGGLMHF.

V usage is TRBV19 and J usage is TRBJ2-1; possible D gene TRBD2, 6 bases. The CDR3 is made up of 14 amino acids. Germline CDR1 LNHDA, CDR2 SQIVND (reference sequence). Trimming pared 6 bases from V and 3 bases from J, leaving 12 bases between. The CDR3 spells CASREGLDYNEQFF. CDR3 coding DNA: TGTGCCAGTAGGGAGGGGCTAGACTACAATGAGCAGTTCTTC.

This clone appeared once. V is TRBV5-4 and J is TRBJ1-4; a weak D match, TRBD1 (5 bases). V lost 4 bases, J lost 5 bases, and 12 bases lay in between. The CDR3 loop spans 14 amino acids. Germline V lookup: CDR1 SGHNT, CDR2 YYREEE (reference sequence). CDR3 in amino acids: CASSLGTENEKLFF. The CDR3 DNA reads TGTGCCAGCAGCCTCGGGACTGAAAATGAAAAACTGTTTTTT.

The chain recombines TRBV7-9 with TRBJ1-5; TRBD1 matches 7 bases. The CDR3 loop spans 13 amino acids. From germline, CDR1 is SEHNR and CDR2 FQNEAQ (reference sequence). The trim removed 5 bases at V and 5 bases at J, leaving 3 bases unmatched. The DNA for the CDR3 is TGTGCCAGCAGCCCCGACAGGGATCAGCCCCAGCATTTT. Translating it yields CASSPDRDQPQHF.

The V call is TRBV7-3, the J call TRBJ1-2, with 8 bases identical to TRBD1. Unmatched junction bases numbered 5, after V lost 2 bases and J lost 6 bases. CDR1 is SGHTA, CDR2 FQGTGA, per germline. The CDR3 sequence is 14 residues long. The CDR3 coding sequence is TGTGCCAGCAGCTTAGGGCCAGGGGGCGATGGCTACACCTTC. It specifies CASSLGPGGDGYTF.

The CDR3 DNA sequence: TGTGCCAGCAGTCCCGAGGGGGTTTATGGCTACACCTTC. Encoded protein: CASSPEGVYGYTF. The genes are TRBV6-2 or TRBV6-3 and TRBJ1-2, with D possibly being TRBD1 (6 bases). Trimming removed 5 bases at V and 5 bases at J, with 12 bases between. There are 13 residues in the CDR3. Germline V gene sequence: CDR1 MNHEY, CDR2 SVGEGT.

The chain couples TRBV28 to TRBJ2-5; tentatively, D is TRBD2 (6 bases). V shed 6 bases and J shed 5 bases, with 16 bases lying between them. This CDR3 is 14 amino acids long. CDR1 is MDHEN, CDR2 SYDVKM, per germline. The CDR3 sequence: CASRNGGPSETQYF. DNA of the CDR3: TGTGCCAGCAGGAACGGAGGGCCGTCGGAGACCCAGTACTTC.

The chain has TRBV10-3 and TRBJ2-7, with TRBD1 matching over 10 bases. V trimming: 3 bases; J trimming: 7 bases; junction bases outside the gene matches: 6. The CDR3 covers 14 residues. Germline assignment: CDR1 ENHRY and CDR2 SYGVKD. This chain's CDR3 is CAISDRQGAGEQYF. The CDR3, as DNA: TGTGCCATCAGTGACCGACAGGGGGCGGGAGAGCAGTACTTC.

This clone was picked up one time. V and J are TRBV9 and TRBJ1-2; 7 positions agree with TRBD1. Germline assignment: CDR1 SGDLS and CDR2 YYNGEE. The CDR3 contains 15 residues. V was pared by 0 bases and J by 3 bases, with 5 bases of the junction left unmatched. CDR3 sequence reads: CASSVGGTGDYGYTF. The CDR3 coding sequence is TGTGCCAGCAGCGTAGGAGGTACAGGGGACTATGGCTACACCTTC.